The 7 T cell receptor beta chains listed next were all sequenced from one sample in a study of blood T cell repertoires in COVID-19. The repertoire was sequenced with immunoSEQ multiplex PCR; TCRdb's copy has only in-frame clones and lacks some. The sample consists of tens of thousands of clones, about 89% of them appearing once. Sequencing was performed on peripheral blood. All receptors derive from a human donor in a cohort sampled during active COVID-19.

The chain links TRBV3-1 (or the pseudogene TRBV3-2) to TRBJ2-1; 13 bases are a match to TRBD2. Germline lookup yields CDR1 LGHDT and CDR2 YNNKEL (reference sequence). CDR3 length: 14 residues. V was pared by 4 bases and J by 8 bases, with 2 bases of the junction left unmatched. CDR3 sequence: CASSRLAGGDEQFF. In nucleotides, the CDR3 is TGTGCCAGCAGCCGACTAGCGGGAGGTGATGAGCAGTTCTTC.

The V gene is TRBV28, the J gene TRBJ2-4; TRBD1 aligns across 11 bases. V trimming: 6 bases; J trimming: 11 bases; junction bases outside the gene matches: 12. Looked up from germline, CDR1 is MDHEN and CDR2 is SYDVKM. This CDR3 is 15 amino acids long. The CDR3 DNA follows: TGTGCCAGCAGAACACCGGGACAGGGGGGATCACTTCAGTACTTC. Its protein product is CASRTPGQGGSLQYF.

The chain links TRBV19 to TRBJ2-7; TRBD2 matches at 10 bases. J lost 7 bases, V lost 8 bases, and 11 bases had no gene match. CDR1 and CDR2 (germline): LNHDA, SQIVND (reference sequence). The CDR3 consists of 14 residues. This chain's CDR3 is CASPRPLAGVEQYF. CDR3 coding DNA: TGTGCCAGTCCCAGGCCGCTAGCGGGAGTGGAGCAGTACTTC.

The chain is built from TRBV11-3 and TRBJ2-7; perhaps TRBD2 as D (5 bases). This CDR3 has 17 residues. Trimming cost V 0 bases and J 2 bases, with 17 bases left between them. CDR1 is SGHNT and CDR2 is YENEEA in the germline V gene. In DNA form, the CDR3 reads TGTGCCAGCAGCTTAGATTGGGAGCGAGGTTCGACCTACGAGCAGTACTTC. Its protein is CASSLDWERGSTYEQYF.

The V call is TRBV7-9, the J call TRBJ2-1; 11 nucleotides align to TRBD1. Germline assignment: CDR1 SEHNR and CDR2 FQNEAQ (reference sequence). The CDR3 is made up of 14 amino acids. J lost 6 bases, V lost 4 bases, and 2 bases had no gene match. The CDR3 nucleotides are TGTGCCAGCAGCTCGGACAGGGGGCCCAATGAGCAGTTCTTC. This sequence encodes CASSSDRGPNEQFF.

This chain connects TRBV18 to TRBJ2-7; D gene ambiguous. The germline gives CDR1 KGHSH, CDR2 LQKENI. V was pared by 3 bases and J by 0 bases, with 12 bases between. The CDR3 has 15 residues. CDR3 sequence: CASSPRPGPSYEQYF. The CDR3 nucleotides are TGTGCCAGCTCACCTCGACCAGGCCCCTCCTACGAGCAGTACTTC. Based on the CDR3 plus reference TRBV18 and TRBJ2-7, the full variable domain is NAGVMQNPRHLVRRRGQEARLRCSPMKGHSHVYWYRQLPEEGLKFMVYLQKENIIDESGMPKERFSAEFPKEGPSILRIQQVVRGDSAAYFCASSPRPGPSYEQYFGPGTRLTVT.

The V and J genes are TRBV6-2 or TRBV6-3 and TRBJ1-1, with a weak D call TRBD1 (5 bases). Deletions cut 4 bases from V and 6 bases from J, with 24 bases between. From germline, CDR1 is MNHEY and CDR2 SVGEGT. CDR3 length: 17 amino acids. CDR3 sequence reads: CASSSRQFIGLIPEAFF. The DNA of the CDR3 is TGTGCCAGCAGTTCCAGACAGTTTATAGGTCTCATCCCTGAAGCTTTCTTT.